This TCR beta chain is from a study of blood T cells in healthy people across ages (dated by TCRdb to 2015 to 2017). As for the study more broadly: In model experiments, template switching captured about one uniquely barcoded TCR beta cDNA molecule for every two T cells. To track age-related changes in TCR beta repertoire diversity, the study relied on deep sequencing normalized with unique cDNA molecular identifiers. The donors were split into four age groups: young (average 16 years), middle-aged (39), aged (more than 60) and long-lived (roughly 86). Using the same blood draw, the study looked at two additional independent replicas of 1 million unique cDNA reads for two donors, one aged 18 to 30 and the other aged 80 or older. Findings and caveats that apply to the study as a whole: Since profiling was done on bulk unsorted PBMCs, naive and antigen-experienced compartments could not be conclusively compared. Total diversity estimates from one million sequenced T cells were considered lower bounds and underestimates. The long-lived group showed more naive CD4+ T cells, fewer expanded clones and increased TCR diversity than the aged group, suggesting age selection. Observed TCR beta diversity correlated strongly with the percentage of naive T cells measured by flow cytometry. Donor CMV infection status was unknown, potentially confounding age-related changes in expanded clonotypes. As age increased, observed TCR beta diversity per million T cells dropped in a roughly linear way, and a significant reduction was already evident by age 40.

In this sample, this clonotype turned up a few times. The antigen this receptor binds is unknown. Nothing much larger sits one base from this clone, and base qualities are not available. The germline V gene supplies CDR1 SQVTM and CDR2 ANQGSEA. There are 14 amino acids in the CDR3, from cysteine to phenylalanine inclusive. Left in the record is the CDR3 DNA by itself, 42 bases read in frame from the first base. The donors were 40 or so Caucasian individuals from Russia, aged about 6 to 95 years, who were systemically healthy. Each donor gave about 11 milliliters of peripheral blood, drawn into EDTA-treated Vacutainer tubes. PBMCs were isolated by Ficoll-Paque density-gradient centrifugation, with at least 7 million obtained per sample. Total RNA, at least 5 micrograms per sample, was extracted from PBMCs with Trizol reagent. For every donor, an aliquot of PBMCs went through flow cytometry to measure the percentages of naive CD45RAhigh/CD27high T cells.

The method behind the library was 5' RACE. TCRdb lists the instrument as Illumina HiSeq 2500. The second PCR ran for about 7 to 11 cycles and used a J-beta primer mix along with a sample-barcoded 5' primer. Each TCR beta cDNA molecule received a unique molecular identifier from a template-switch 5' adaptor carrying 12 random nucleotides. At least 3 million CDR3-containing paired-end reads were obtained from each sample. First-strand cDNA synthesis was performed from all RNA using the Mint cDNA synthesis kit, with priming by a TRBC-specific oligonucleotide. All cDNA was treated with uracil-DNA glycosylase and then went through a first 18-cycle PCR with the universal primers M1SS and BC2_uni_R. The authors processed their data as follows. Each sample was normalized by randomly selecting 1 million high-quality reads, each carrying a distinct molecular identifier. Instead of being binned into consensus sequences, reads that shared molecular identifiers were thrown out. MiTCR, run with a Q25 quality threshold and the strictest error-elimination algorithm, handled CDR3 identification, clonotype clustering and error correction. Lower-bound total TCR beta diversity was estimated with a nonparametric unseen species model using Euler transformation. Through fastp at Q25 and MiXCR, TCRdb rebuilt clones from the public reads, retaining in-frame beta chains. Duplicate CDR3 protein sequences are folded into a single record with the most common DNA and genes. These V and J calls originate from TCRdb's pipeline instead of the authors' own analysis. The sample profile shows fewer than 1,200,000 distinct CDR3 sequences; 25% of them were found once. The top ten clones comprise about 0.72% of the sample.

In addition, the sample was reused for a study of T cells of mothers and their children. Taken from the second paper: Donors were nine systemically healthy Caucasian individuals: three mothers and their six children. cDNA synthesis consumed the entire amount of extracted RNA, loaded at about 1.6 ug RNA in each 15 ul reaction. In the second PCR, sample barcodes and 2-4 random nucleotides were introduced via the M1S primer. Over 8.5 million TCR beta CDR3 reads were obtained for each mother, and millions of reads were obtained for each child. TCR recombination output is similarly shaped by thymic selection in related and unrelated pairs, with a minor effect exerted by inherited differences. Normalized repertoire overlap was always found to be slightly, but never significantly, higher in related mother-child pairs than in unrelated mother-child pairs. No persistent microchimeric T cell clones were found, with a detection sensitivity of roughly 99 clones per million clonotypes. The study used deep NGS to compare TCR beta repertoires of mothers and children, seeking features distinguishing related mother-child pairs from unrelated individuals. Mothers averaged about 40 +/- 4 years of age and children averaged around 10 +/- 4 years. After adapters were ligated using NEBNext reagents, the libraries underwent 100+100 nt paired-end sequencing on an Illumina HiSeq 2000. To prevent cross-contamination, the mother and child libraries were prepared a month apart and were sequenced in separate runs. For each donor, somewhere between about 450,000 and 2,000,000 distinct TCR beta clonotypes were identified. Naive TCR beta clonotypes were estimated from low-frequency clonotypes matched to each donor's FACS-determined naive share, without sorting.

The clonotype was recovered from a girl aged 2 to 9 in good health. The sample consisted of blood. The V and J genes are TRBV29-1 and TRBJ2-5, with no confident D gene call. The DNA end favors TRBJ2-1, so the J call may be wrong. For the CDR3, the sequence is CSVDPLGSYNEQFF. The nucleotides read TGCAGCGTTGACCCGTTAGGATCGTACAATGAGCAGTTCTTC.